Listed below are T cell receptor beta chains from one sample, sequenced in a study of T cell responses to AZD1222 COVID-19 vaccine. Clones were read by immunoSEQ multiplex PCR, and TCRdb kept only the in-frame ones, dropping some. The sample has about 120,000 clones, around 84% seen once. This sample comprised peripheral blood, obtained 28 days after the second AZD1222 dose. The receptors stem from an adult who received the AZD1222 COVID-19 vaccine. CDR3s include the opening cysteine and the closing phenylalanine or tryptophan. The D gene is left open where the match is weak. Some rows mark clone size as missing; the rest say once, few, many or name a class of expanded clone.

j_call d_call cdr3_length v_call clone_size cdr3_aa cdr3_nt
TRBJ2-4 . 15 TRBV28 . CASSFRWERGNIQYF TGTGCCAGCAGTTTTCGTTGGGAACGGGGAAACATTCAGTACTTC
TRBJ1-5 . 12 TRBV24-1 . CATSAGWQPQHF TGTGCCACCAGTGCAGGGTGGCAGCCCCAGCATTTT
TRBJ2-7 . 15 TRBV25-1 . CASSPLRDIKDEQYF TGTGCCAGCAGTCCCCTAAGGGACATTAAGGACGAGCAGTACTTC
TRBJ2-7 . 14 TRBV29-1 once CSVIPRGTIYEQYF TGCAGCGTTATACCTCGGGGGACCATCTACGAGCAGTACTTC
TRBJ1-1 TRBD1 12 TRBV28 once CASSFEGARAFF TGTGCCAGCAGTTTTGAGGGGGCTCGGGCTTTCTTT
TRBJ2-3 . 13 TRBV18 . CASSPIDTDTQYF TGTGCCAGCTCACCTATTGATACAGATACGCAGTATTTT
TRBJ2-5 TRBD2 14 TRBV5-1 . CASSSSSGIETQYF TGCGCCAGCAGCTCCTCTAGCGGGATAGAGACCCAGTACTTC
TRBJ1-2 . 14 TRBV4-3 once CASSPGRDNYGYTF TGCGCCAGCAGCCCAGGCAGAGATAACTATGGCTACACCTTC
TRBJ1-5 . 14 TRBV28 . CASSLVAGDQPQHF TGTGCCAGCAGTTTGGTCGCAGGTGATCAGCCCCAGCATTTT
TRBJ2-5 TRBD1 18 TRBV5-5 . CASSLDLSASTGVETQYF TGTGCCAGCAGCTTGGATCTTAGCGCATCGACAGGGGTTGAGACCCAGTACTTC
TRBJ2-2 TRBD2 17 TRBV18 . CASSPRTSGSNTGELFF TGTGCCAGCTCACCTCGGACTAGCGGGTCGAACACCGGGGAGCTGTTTTTT
TRBJ1-1 . 15 TRBV4-1 . CASSQFYSRYTEAFF TGCGCCAGCAGCCAATTTTACTCCCGCTACACTGAAGCTTTCTTT
TRBJ1-5 . 14 TRBV4-3 once CASSQVEGFQPQHF TGCGCCAGCAGCCAAGTGGAAGGGTTCCAGCCCCAGCATTTT
TRBJ1-2 . 14 TRBV18 . CASSDTGSRYGYTF TGTGCCAGCTCAGATACGGGGTCCCGCTATGGCTACACCTTC
TRBJ2-1 TRBD1 17 TRBV5-5 . CASSPKGGTGIYNEQFF TGTGCCAGCAGCCCTAAGGGGGGGACAGGGATCTACAATGAGCAGTTCTTC
TRBJ1-2 TRBD1 14 TRBV19 . CASSMNRGVNGYTF TGTGCCAGTAGCATGAACAGGGGAGTAAATGGCTACACCTTC
TRBJ2-7 . 12 TRBV5-6 . CASSLGGDEQYF TGTGCCAGCAGCTTGGGAGGGGACGAGCAGTACTTC
TRBJ2-7 . 16 TRBV9 . CASSVAGQGAQGEQYF TGTGCCAGCAGCGTAGCTGGGCAGGGTGCCCAGGGGGAGCAGTACTTC
TRBJ2-2 . 12 TRBV6-5 . CASSYVYGELFF TGTGCCAGCAGTTATGTCTATGGGGAGCTGTTTTTT
TRBJ2-7 TRBD2 15 TRBV3-1/TRBV3-2 . CASSRTSGSPYEQYF TGTGCCAGCAGCCGGACTAGCGGGAGCCCCTACGAGCAGTACTTC
TRBJ1-1 . 16 TRBV11-1 . CASSLAPSPLSTEAFF TGTGCCAGCAGCTTAGCGCCGAGTCCTCTCTCCACTGAAGCTTTCTTT
TRBJ2-2 . 16 TRBV5-1 once CASSFQASGNTGELFF TGCGCCAGCAGCTTTCAGGCGTCAGGGAACACCGGGGAGCTGTTTTTT
TRBJ2-3 . 14 TRBV7-9 . CATPVGSSTDTQYF TGTGCTACTCCGGTGGGGTCTAGCACAGATACGCAGTATTTT
TRBJ1-1 . 15 TRBV9 . CASSVGGPMNTEAFF TGTGCCAGCAGCGTAGGGGGACCGATGAACACTGAAGCTTTCTTT
TRBJ1-2 . 16 TRBV5-6 . CASSHPSRGRFGGYTF TGTGCCAGCAGCCACCCTTCCCGGGGGCGGTTTGGCGGCTACACCTTC
TRBJ2-7 TRBD1 15 TRBV9 . CASSVGMGQTYEQYF TGTGCCAGCAGCGTAGGAATGGGACAGACCTACGAGCAGTACTTC
TRBJ2-3 TRBD1 14 TRBV19 . CASSGRDRDYTQYF TGTGCCAGTAGTGGCCGGGACAGGGATTATACGCAGTATTTT
TRBJ1-4 TRBD1 17 TRBV18 . CASSQAQPGQGYKKLFF TGTGCCAGCTCACAAGCCCAACCGGGACAGGGGTATAAAAAACTGTTTTTT
TRBJ2-3 TRBD2 17 TRBV7-9 once CASSLNGAGGNTDTQYF TGTGCCAGCAGCCTTAATGGGGCGGGAGGCAACACAGATACGCAGTATTTT
TRBJ2-4 TRBD2 15 TRBV6-4 . CASSPLAGADNIQYF TGTGCCAGCAGCCCACTAGCGGGAGCGGATAACATTCAGTACTTC
TRBJ2-1 . 15 TRBV4-1 . CASSQLESSYNEQFF TGCGCCAGCAGCCAACTGGAGTCCTCCTACAATGAGCAGTTCTTC
TRBJ1-4 TRBD1 15 TRBV5-8 . CASSLMTGGGEKLFF TGTGCCAGCAGCTTGATGACAGGGGGCGGTGAAAAACTGTTTTTT
TRBJ1-6 TRBD1 17 TRBV19 . CASSSPEGTGYNSPLHF TGTGCCAGTAGTTCACCCGAGGGGACAGGCTATAATTCACCCCTCCACTTT
TRBJ2-5 . 13 TRBV7-9 . CASSLQVRETQYF TGTGCCAGCAGCTTACAGGTTAGAGAGACCCAGTACTTC
TRBJ1-5 . 17 TRBV4-1 . CASSQSSSWGRNQPQHF TGCGCCAGCAGCCAATCGTCCAGCTGGGGCCGCAATCAGCCCCAGCATTTT
TRBJ1-2 . 12 TRBV28 once CASSFQMDGYTF TGTGCCAGCAGTTTCCAGATGGATGGCTACACCTTC
TRBJ2-2 . 16 TRBV7-8 few CASSLVARTDTGELFF TGTGCCAGCAGCTTAGTAGCCAGGACGGACACCGGGGAGCTGTTTTTT
TRBJ2-1 TRBD2 19 TRBV5-1 . CASSLEVSGGSLSYNEQFF TGCGCCAGCAGCTTGGAGGTGAGCGGGGGTTCTCTCTCCTACAATGAGCAGTTCTTC
TRBJ2-2 . 14 TRBV7-2 . CASSLEVNTGELFF TGTGCCAGCAGCTTAGAGGTGAACACCGGGGAGCTGTTTTTT
TRBJ2-7 . 14 TRBV18 . CASSPRDSNYEQYF TGTGCCAGCTCACCCCGGGACTCCAACTACGAGCAGTACTTC
TRBJ1-1 TRBD1 13 TRBV27 . CASRRDRESEAFF TGTGCCAGCAGGAGGGACAGGGAGAGTGAAGCTTTCTTT
TRBJ2-5 . 15 TRBV6-5 few CASSIGITSSETQYF TGTGCCAGCAGTATAGGGATAACTAGCTCGGAGACCCAGTACTTC
TRBJ2-5 . 14 TRBV2 few CASSDPGSQETQYF TGTGCCAGCAGTGACCCAGGTTCGCAAGAGACCCAGTACTTC
TRBJ2-7 . 13 TRBV27 . CASSWGLDYEQYF TGTGCCAGCAGCTGGGGCCTTGACTACGAGCAGTACTTC
TRBJ2-5 . 13 TRBV5-1 . CASSLIPQETQYF TGCGCCAGCAGCTTGATTCCCCAAGAGACCCAGTACTTC
TRBJ1-1 TRBD1 14 TRBV6-5 . CASSRETGGTEAFF TGTGCCAGCAGTAGAGAAACAGGGGGCACTGAAGCTTTCTTT
TRBJ1-1 . 13 TRBV7-2 few CASSLAMGTEAFF TGTGCCAGCAGCTTGGCAATGGGCACTGAAGCTTTCTTT
TRBJ1-2 . 13 TRBV5-6 . CASSLTQNYGYTF TGTGCCAGCAGCCTGACTCAAAACTATGGCTACACCTTC
TRBJ1-5 TRBD1 15 TRBV19 . CASSTTGGGNQPQHF TGTGCCAGTAGCACGACAGGGGGGGGCAATCAGCCCCAGCATTTT
TRBJ2-1 . 13 TRBV27 . CASSGGQYNEQFF TGTGCCAGCAGTGGGGGGCAGTACAATGAGCAGTTCTTC
TRBJ2-5 . 13 TRBV18 . CASSPPAQETQYF TGTGCCAGCTCACCACCGGCTCAAGAGACCCAGTACTTC
TRBJ1-5 . 14 TRBV9 . CASSASYSNQPQHF TGTGCCAGCAGCGCCAGTTATAGCAATCAGCCCCAGCATTTT
TRBJ2-4 . 14 TRBV10-2 . CASSVGGQQDIQYF TGCGCCAGCAGTGTGGGGGGGCAGCAGGACATTCAGTACTTC
TRBJ2-3 . 14 TRBV5-1 . CASSLAVSTDTQYF TGCGCCAGCAGCTTGGCCGTTAGCACAGATACGCAGTATTTT
TRBJ2-1 . 14 TRBV19 . CASTPGAGYNEQFF TGTGCCAGTACTCCGGGGGCGGGATACAATGAGCAGTTCTTC
TRBJ2-7 TRBD2 14 TRBV27 . CASSSTSGSYEQYF TGTGCCAGCAGTTCAACTAGCGGGAGTTACGAGCAGTACTTC
TRBJ2-1 . 16 TRBV15 once CATSRVGLGSYNEQFF TGTGCCACCAGCAGAGTCGGGCTCGGCTCCTACAATGAGCAGTTCTTC